This T cell receptor (beta chain) originates from a study of CD8+CD57+ T cells in acquired aplastic anemia. Turning to the study itself: Mean DNA quantity obtained from sorted CD4+ and CD8+ cells was around 3.2 ug.

Findings and caveats of the study: Common to patients and controls were twenty-nine CD8+ CDR3 sequences.

This clonotype was counted many times. Its cognate antigen is unknown. Germline CDR1 is LNHDA and CDR2 is SQIVND (reference sequence). CDR3 length equals 15 residues. V was clipped by 4 bases and J by 3 bases; unmatched bases: 3. According to the study, genomic DNA was the template for TCR beta VDJ and CDR3 profiling. TCRdb ran MiXCR on the reads and lists one entry per CDR3 protein. This repertoire shows approximately 120,000 distinct CDR3 sequences, about 40% found once; its top ten account for more than 2.5%. In patients chosen for sequencing, flow cytometry had shown CD8+CD57+ cell expansion. The material sequenced was sorted CD4+, CD8+, or CD8+CD57+ T cells (not recorded which) from PBMCs. V is TRBV19 and J is TRBJ2-3; 11 positions agree with TRBD1. The sequence derives from a human donor with aplastic anemia. The CDR3 DNA reads TGTGCCAGTAGTAGGGGACAGGGGGGGACAGATACGCAGTATTTT. Protein product: CASSRGQGGTDTQYF.